This entry lists 27 T cell receptor beta chains sequenced from one sample in a study of cytomegalovirus exposure and HLA in healthy donors. Researchers ran the PCR with 60 Vbeta and 13 Jbeta primers. Sequenced by immunoSEQ multiplex PCR; TCRdb stores in-frame clones only, minus some. The data hold 100,000 to 150,000 clones, with around four fifths observed a single time. Sequenced sample: PBMCs. These receptors originate from a man aged 18 to 30 in good health and CMV-seropositive.

CDR3 bases: TGTGCCAGCAGCTTCGGGACTAGCGGCCCCTACAATGAGCAGTTCTTC. Translation: CASSFGTSGPYNEQFF. The genes are TRBV13 and TRBJ2-1; 11 nucleotides agree with TRBD2. The J segment lost 2 bases and the V segment lost 3 bases, leaving 3 bases of the junction unmatched. CDR3 size: 16 residues. CDR1 is PRHDT, CDR2 FYEKMQ, per germline (reference sequence).

V and J are TRBV1 and TRBJ1-5. TRBV1 is a pseudogene locus. The CDR3 length is 16 residues. The CDR3 loop is CTSSPTGRIPQQPQHF. DNA for the CDR3: TGCACCAGCAGCCCCACGGGTAGGATCCCTCAACAGCCCCAGCATTTT.

The CDR3 loop is CASSEIGQGETQYF. In DNA, the CDR3 is TGTGCCAGCAGTGAAATCGGGCAGGGGGAGACCCAGTACTTC. The genes are TRBV2 and TRBJ2-5; weak D call: TRBD1 (6 bases). There are 14 residues in the CDR3. In germline, CDR1 is SNHLY, CDR2 FYNNEI. V was clipped by 2 bases and J by 5 bases, with 12 bases between them.

The chain uses TRBV19 and TRBJ1-2, with 8 bases fitting TRBD1. Trimming at V came to 6 bases and at J to 4 bases, leaving 16 bases not matched to a gene. The length of the CDR3 is 17 residues. Germline assignment: CDR1 LNHDA and CDR2 SQIVND (reference sequence). CDR3 sequence reads: CASSHPGTGIGSYGYTF. CDR3 bases: TGTGCCAGTAGCCATCCCGGGACAGGAATCGGAAGCTATGGCTACACCTTC.

This clone was detected only a few times. V gene TRBV29-1 combines with J gene TRBJ2-2; D not certain. Germline assignment: CDR1 SQVTM and CDR2 ANQGSEA. The V end was cut by 1 base, the J end by 5 bases, with 8 bases between. CDR3 length: 13 residues. The CDR3 here is CSVEVPRTGELFF. DNA of the CDR3: TGCAGCGTTGAAGTACCTCGGACCGGGGAGCTGTTTTTT.

In regard to this clone: Other DNA sequences in this sample translate to the same CDR3. This chain joins TRBV2 and TRBJ1-1, with D possibly matching TRBD1 (6 bases). The CDR3 sequence is 14 residues long. Trimming stripped 5 bases from V and 4 bases from J, with 14 bases between. Germline CDR1 SNHLY, CDR2 FYNNEI. The CDR3 sequence is CASSKTGPGTEAFF. CDR3 sequence (DNA): TGTGCCAGCAGTAAGACAGGCCCGGGCACTGAAGCTTTCTTT. The entire variable domain, with the rest obtained from reference TRBV2 and TRBJ1-1, is as follows: EPEVTQTPSHQVTQMGQEVILRCVPISNHLYFYWYRQILGQKVEFLVSFYNNEISEKSEIFDDQFSVERPDGSNFTLKIRSTKLEDSAMYFCASSKTGPGTEAFFGQGTRLTVV.

This clone was counted only a few times. The rearrangement uses TRBV2 and TRBJ1-1, with D possibly matching TRBD1 (6 bases). The CDR3 covers 17 residues. Germline assignment: CDR1 SNHLY and CDR2 FYNNEI. Trimming shortened V by 9 bases and J by 0 bases, and 23 bases separated the two germline ends. CDR3 nucleotide sequence: TGTGCCAGGGTCGTTACAGGGCTCCTTACCATGAACACTGAAGCTTTCTTT. Translation: CARVVTGLLTMNTEAFF.

The gene calls are TRBV28 and TRBJ2-6; D unresolved. V lost 4 bases to trimming and J lost 0 bases, with 10 bases between them. The length of the CDR3 is 16 residues. From germline, CDR1 is MDHEN and CDR2 SYDVKM. The CDR3 region is CASSSLLSSGANVLTF. The DNA for the CDR3 is TGTGCCAGCAGTTCCCTTTTATCCTCTGGGGCCAACGTCCTGACTTTC.

The V call is TRBV14, the J call TRBJ2-3; D unresolved. Looked up from germline, CDR1 is SGHDN and CDR2 is FVKESK. CDR3 length equals 14 residues. The V end was cut by 2 bases, the J end by 2 bases, with 8 bases between. The CDR3 loop reads CASSQSRHTDTQYF. The CDR3 nucleotides read TGTGCCAGCAGCCAAAGCCGTCACACAGATACGCAGTATTTT.

The V gene is TRBV28, the J gene TRBJ1-2; no firm D call. The CDR3 runs 13 residues. The V and J ends lost 7 bases and 5 bases respectively, with 14 bases between them. Germline V gene data show CDR1 as MDHEN and CDR2 as SYDVKM. CDR3 in DNA: TGTGCCAGCACCTTCAAGGAGCGGTATGGCTACACCTTC. Translation gives CASTFKERYGYTF.

The rearrangement uses TRBV9 and TRBJ2-7, with D possibly being TRBD2 (7 bases). Trimming took 0 bases from V and 3 from J, leaving 13 bases between them. Germline CDR1 SGDLS, CDR2 YYNGEE. This CDR3 contains 15 residues. CDR3 sequence: CASSVAAGANYEQYF. DNA for the CDR3: TGTGCCAGCAGCGTAGCTGCGGGGGCAAACTACGAGCAGTACTTC.

The chain employs TRBV5-1 and TRBJ2-1, with 8 bases that match TRBD1. The CDR3 length is 15 residues. Per the germline V gene, CDR1 is SGHRS and CDR2 is YFSETQ. The ends lost 2 bases at V and 2 bases at J; junction bases unmatched: 3. The CDR3: CASSLGQGPYNEQFF. The CDR3 bases are TGCGCCAGCAGCTTAGGACAGGGCCCCTACAATGAGCAGTTCTTC.

The V and J genes are TRBV6-1 and TRBJ1-1; D is ambiguous. Per the germline V gene, CDR1 is MNHNS and CDR2 is SASEGT. The CDR3 runs to 15 residues. The V end was cut by 4 bases, the J end by 4 bases, with 16 bases between. CDR3 region: CASSGLGGGGTEAFF. In DNA form, the CDR3 reads TGTGCCAGCAGTGGGTTGGGTGGAGGTGGCACTGAAGCTTTCTTT.

This chain uses TRBV7-2 with TRBJ2-5; 13 nucleotides agree with TRBD2. V shed 4 bases, J shed 2 bases, and the junction held 1 base outside the gene matches. The CDR3 runs 15 residues. Germline CDR1 SGHTA, CDR2 FQGNSA. The CDR3: CASSSGLAGQETQYF. As DNA, the CDR3 is TGTGCCAGCAGCTCGGGACTAGCGGGGCAAGAGACCCAGTACTTC.

The genes are TRBV9 and TRBJ2-7; TRBD2 agrees at 8 bases. J gave up 1 base and V 0 bases, and 3 bases lay outside the gene matches. Germline lookup yields CDR1 SGDLS and CDR2 YYNGEE. The CDR3 is 15 residues long. CDR3 nucleotides: TGTGCCAGCAGCGTAGAGGCTAGCGGGTCCTACGAGCAGTACTTC. This gives the protein CASSVEASGSYEQYF.

The chain couples TRBV28 to TRBJ2-7, with D possibly being TRBD1 (5 bases). V was clipped by 5 bases and J by 3 bases, with 11 bases between them. Germline V gene data show CDR1 as MDHEN and CDR2 as SYDVKM. The CDR3 has 13 residues. CDR3 amino acids: CASSASDNYEQYF. The CDR3, as DNA: TGTGCCAGCAGTGCATCGGACAACTACGAGCAGTACTTC.

The V and J genes are TRBV19 and TRBJ1-1; D might be TRBD1 (5 bases). CDR3 length: 13 residues. Germline V CDR1 and CDR2: LNHDA, SQIVND (reference sequence). Trimming took off 5 bases at V and 0 bases at J, with 7 bases between the two ends. The CDR3 reads CASSQGVNTEAFF. The CDR3, as DNA: TGTGCCAGTAGTCAGGGTGTGAACACTGAAGCTTTCTTT.

The chain is built from TRBV7-7 and TRBJ2-2; 7 nucleotides align to TRBD2. The CDR3 length is 15 residues. Trimming cost V 2 bases and J 0 bases; bases outside gene matches: 0. CDR1 is SSHAT and CDR2 is FNYEAQ in the germline V gene (reference sequence). CDR3 coding DNA: TGTGCCAGCAGCTTAAGCGGGACGAACACCGGGGAGCTGTTTTTT. Translation gives CASSLSGTNTGELFF.

Worth noting for this clone: The junction departs from germline at one end; a sequencing error may be responsible. The chain recombines TRBV7-9 with TRBJ1-1; D unresolved. The CDR3 covers 12 residues. Per germline, CDR1 SEHNR and CDR2 FQNEAQ (reference sequence). The CDR3 loop is CSSSGTVSWAFF. CDR3 DNA sequence: TGTTCCAGCAGCGGAACAGTGTCGTGGGCTTTCTTT.

The rearrangement uses TRBV5-8 and TRBJ2-5, with 8 bases lining up with TRBD2. The CDR3 loop spans 17 amino acids. J was trimmed by 5 bases and V by 0 bases; bases with no gene match: 12. Germline V CDR1 and CDR2: SGHTS, YDEGEE. CDR3 nucleotides: TGTGCCAGCAGCTTGGACGGATTAGCGGGGCGACGCGAGACCCAGTACTTC. It codes for CASSLDGLAGRRETQYF.

V usage is TRBV9 and J usage is TRBJ2-3; TRBD2 matches 8 bases. Germline V gene data show CDR1 as SGDLS and CDR2 as YYNGEE. V dropped 2 bases and J dropped 3; count of bases not matched to a gene: 5. The CDR3 is made up of 15 amino acids. This CDR3 is CASSVGTSITDTQYF. The CDR3 bases are TGTGCCAGCAGCGTGGGGACTAGTATTACAGATACGCAGTATTTT.

V is TRBV11-2 and J is TRBJ2-1, with D possibly TRBD2 on 6 matching bases. Germline CDR1 is SGHAT and CDR2 is FQNNGV. With 7 bases removed from V and 0 bases from J, the gap between germline ends came to 13 bases. CDR3 length equals 15 residues. CDR3 in amino acids: CASTLVGGSYNEQFF. CDR3 bases: TGTGCCAGCACCCTGGTGGGGGGCTCCTACAATGAGCAGTTCTTC. Drawing the rest from reference TRBV11-2 and TRBJ2-1, the complete variable domain is EAGVAQSPRYKIIEKRQSVAFWCNPISGHATLYWYQQILGQGPKLLIQFQNNGVVDDSQLPKDRFSAERLKGVDSTLKIQPAKLEDSAVYLCASTLVGGSYNEQFFGPGTRLTVL.

The V gene is TRBV11-2, the J gene TRBJ1-1, with D maybe TRBD1 (5 bases). V lost 0 bases, J lost 4 bases, and 12 bases lay in between. Germline V gene sequence: CDR1 SGHAT, CDR2 FQNNGV. CDR3 length: 15 residues. CDR3 sequence reads: CASSLEVQVGTEAFF. CDR3 DNA: TGTGCCAGCAGCTTAGAGGTACAGGTGGGCACTGAAGCTTTCTTT. The variable domain in full, with the rest retrieved from reference TRBV11-2 and TRBJ1-1, is EAGVAQSPRYKIIEKRQSVAFWCNPISGHATLYWYQQILGQGPKLLIQFQNNGVVDDSQLPKDRFSAERLKGVDSTLKIQPAKLEDSAVYLCASSLEVQVGTEAFFGQGTRLTVV.

The J gene is TRBJ1-4, the V gene TRBV5-8, with unresolved D. V lost 1 base and J 8 bases, leaving 21 bases between the germline ends. CDR1 is SGHTS and CDR2 is YDEGEE in the germline V gene. This CDR3 contains 17 residues. CDR3 sequence reads: CASSLRPPGSGSEKLFF. CDR3 DNA: TGTGCCAGCAGCTTGAGGCCCCCGGGTAGCGGATCGGAAAAACTGTTTTTT.

A few counts support this clone. The V and J genes are TRBV5-1 and TRBJ1-1; 7 bases are a match to TRBD1. J lost 10 bases, V lost 4 bases, and 7 bases had no gene match. The CDR3 sequence is 12 residues long. Germline CDR1 SGHRS, CDR2 YFSETQ. The CDR3 DNA reads as TGCGCCAGCAGCAGTACAGGGGTAGGAGCTTTCTTT. This codes for CASSSTGVGAFF.

The chain recombines TRBV28 with TRBJ1-2; 8 bases fit TRBD1. The CDR3 totals 14 residues. With 7 bases clipped from V and 1 base from J, the junction kept 5 bases outside the gene matches. Germline lookup yields CDR1 MDHEN and CDR2 SYDVKM. The CDR3 sequence is CASNSGQDNYGYTF. The CDR3 DNA reads TGTGCCAGCAATTCGGGACAGGATAACTATGGCTACACCTTC.

The CDR3 DNA sequence: TGCGCCAGCAGCTTGGGTCAGGGGACTGGAAACACCATATATTTT. It is translated as CASSLGQGTGNTIYF. The chain joins TRBV5-1 to TRBJ1-3, with D perhaps matching TRBD1 (6 bases). The CDR3 length is 15 residues. Germline-derived CDR1 and CDR2 are SGHRS and YFSETQ. Trimming stripped 0 bases from V and 2 bases from J, with 9 bases between.